The following is a TCR beta chain sequence with its context. What it recognizes is unknown. V lost 6 bases and J lost 12, with 12 bases in between. This CDR3 region has 11 residues. Germline V gives CDR1 SGHNT, CDR2 YYREEE (reference sequence). These data belong to a study of Graves' ophthalmopathy and Graves' hyperthyroidism. Overall study results and limits: Blood contained most expanded thyroid clonotypes exceeding 0.001 frequency.

RNA transcripts provided the template for amplifying TCR beta CDR3 regions. In the first round, RT-PCR was carried out with HTBI primers, and a multiplex PCR formed the second round. A single record per CDR3 protein comes from TCRdb applying MiXCR to the multiplex PCR reads. The table records more than 1,000,000 distinct CDR3 sequences, about two fifths of them present only once. Material for sequencing was peripheral blood or thyroid tissue (not recorded which). The clonotype originates from an adult man with Graves' hyperthyroidism. The chain links TRBV5-4 to TRBJ1-4, with D tentatively TRBD1 (5 bases). CDR3 amino acids: CASKTAGQLFF. CDR3 nucleotide sequence: TGTGCCAGCAAGACAGCTGGACAACTGTTTTTT. Filled out from reference TRBV5-4 and TRBJ1-4, the complete variable domain reads ETGVTQSPTHLIKTRGQQVTLRCSSQSGHNTVSWYQQALGQGPQFIFQYYREEENGRGNFPPRFSGLQFPNYSSELNVNALELDDSALYLCASKTAGQLFFGSGTQLSVL.